A single sample is the source of the 20 T cell receptor beta chains below, sequenced in a study of CD8 T cells in Susac syndrome. RNA, at roughly 0.45 to 1 ug, was reverse transcribed with random hexamers. TCRdb analysed the immunoSEQ multiplex PCR reads with MiXCR anew, one entry per CDR3 protein. Among around 190,000 distinct CDR3 sequences, under 95% were seen once, and the ten largest hold roughly 0.12%. Sequenced sample: CD4+ T cells from PBMCs. These receptors came from a human donor with Susac syndrome.

J is TRBJ1-1 and V is TRBV18, with D unclear. Trimming removed 1 base at V and 1 base at J, with 4 bases between. This CDR3 has 13 residues. CDR1 and CDR2 (germline): KGHSH, LQKENI. Here the CDR3 reads CASSPRQNTEAFF. The CDR3 DNA follows: TGTGCCAGCTCACCACGACAGAACACTGAAGCTTTCTTT.

The V and J genes are TRBV11-2 and TRBJ2-7, with a weak D call TRBD2 (5 bases). Trimming took 6 bases from V and 6 from J, leaving 9 bases between them. Looked up from germline, CDR1 is SGHAT and CDR2 is FQNNGV. This CDR3 has 11 residues. The CDR3 DNA is TGTGCCAGCAGAGCGACTATCGAGCAGTACTTC. Its translation: CASRATIEQYF.

V and J are TRBV20-1 and TRBJ2-1; a weak D match, TRBD2 (5 bases). The germline V and J ends were trimmed by 3 bases and 0 bases, with 15 bases remaining between them. This CDR3 region has 16 residues. Germline V gene data show CDR1 as DFQATT and CDR2 as SNEGSKA (reference sequence). CDR3 coding DNA: TGCAGTGCTAGGAGGGTCTTCGACTACTCCTACAATGAGCAGTTCTTC. Residues: CSARRVFDYSYNEQFF.

The V and J genes are TRBV29-1 and TRBJ2-3; D perhaps matches TRBD1 (6 bases). This CDR3 spans 13 amino acids. V lost 6 bases to trimming and J lost 0 bases, with 10 bases between them. In germline, CDR1 is SQVTM, CDR2 ANQGSEA. The CDR3 coding sequence is TGCAGCGTAGGGACACCAAGCACAGATACGCAGTATTTT. It specifies CSVGTPSTDTQYF.

The sample holds one count of this clonotype. This chain connects TRBV4-3 to TRBJ1-6, with TRBD1 matching over 7 bases. The trim removed 1 base at V and 6 bases at J, leaving 3 bases unmatched. The CDR3 spans 15 residues. The germline gives CDR1 LGHNA, CDR2 YSLEER. DNA of the CDR3: TGCGCCAGCAGCCAAGGGGACAGCCTTAATTCACCCCTCCACTTT. This codes for CASSQGDSLNSPLHF.

V usage is TRBV29-1 and J usage is TRBJ1-2; unclear D gene. Trimming took 0 bases from V and 4 from J, leaving 9 bases between them. CDR1 is SQVTM and CDR2 is ANQGSEA in the germline V gene. The CDR3 loop spans 13 amino acids. The CDR3 DNA reads TGCAGCGTTGAAGATGGACGGGGCTATGGCTACACCTTC. Translation: CSVEDGRGYGYTF.

The chain has TRBV15 and TRBJ2-3; 7 nucleotides agree with TRBD1. CDR3 length: 15 residues. The V gene's germline CDR1 is LNHNV and CDR2 YYDKDF (reference sequence). Trimming at V came to 5 bases and at J to 2 bases, leaving 7 bases not matched to a gene. The CDR3 reads CATSAHRGITDTQYF. DNA of the CDR3: TGTGCCACCAGCGCGCACAGGGGTATCACAGATACGCAGTATTTT. The full variable domain, its missing parts supplied by reference TRBV15 and TRBJ2-3, is DAMVIQNPRYQVTQFGKPVTLSCSQTLNHNVMYWYQQKSSQAPKLLFHYYDKDFNNEADTPDNFQSRRPNTSFCFLDIRSPGLGDTAMYLCATSAHRGITDTQYFGPGTRLTVL.

This clonotype was observed once. The chain carries TRBV15 and TRBJ1-5, with D perhaps TRBD1 (6 bases). The CDR3 totals 13 residues. Germline CDR1 LNHNV, CDR2 YYDKDF (reference sequence). V was pared by 10 bases and J by 1 base, with 11 bases between. The CDR3 spells CANDRRSNQPQHF. CDR3 in DNA: TGTGCCAACGACAGGAGGAGCAATCAGCCCCAGCATTTT.

The DNA of the CDR3 is TGTGCCAGTAGTGCCTCCATCACGCGGGGGGGAAACACAGATACGCAGTATTTT. It translates to CASSASITRGGNTDTQYF. J is TRBJ2-3 and V is TRBV19, with 9 bases identical to TRBD2. The CDR3 contains 18 residues. Per germline, CDR1 LNHDA and CDR2 SQIVND (reference sequence). V lost 5 bases to trimming and J lost 2 bases; unmatched junction nucleotides: 14. Together with reference TRBV19 and TRBJ2-3, the CDR3 gives the full variable domain: DGGITQSPKYLFRKEGQNVTLSCEQNLNHDAMYWYRQDPGQGLRLIYYSQIVNDFQKGDIAEGYSVSREKKESFPLTVTSAQKNPTAFYLCASSASITRGGNTDTQYFGPGTRLTVL.

The CDR3 is CASSVDRGGYNEQFF. The CDR3 coding sequence is TGTGCCAGCAGCGTAGACAGGGGAGGCTACAATGAGCAGTTCTTC. The chain combines TRBV9 with TRBJ2-1, with D perhaps matching TRBD1 (7 bases). Trimming pared 0 bases from V and 3 bases from J, leaving 10 bases between. The CDR3 totals 15 residues. Per germline, CDR1 SGDLS and CDR2 YYNGEE.

The chain combines TRBV5-1 with TRBJ2-5; a weak D match, TRBD1 (6 bases). The V end lost 4 bases, the J end lost 9 bases, and 22 bases lay between the germline ends. Germline V gene sequence: CDR1 SGHRS, CDR2 YFSETQ. This CDR3 has 15 residues. CDR3 in DNA: TGCGCCAGCAGCCCCGAGGCGGTGGGGGCGCGGGCCCAGTACTTC. Its translation: CASSPEAVGARAQYF.

The chain is built from TRBV20-1 and TRBJ1-1, with D possibly TRBD1 on 5 matching bases. Germline V CDR1 and CDR2: DFQATT, SNEGSKA (reference sequence). V lost 3 bases and J 0 bases, leaving 11 bases between the germline ends. The CDR3 totals 14 residues. Here the CDR3 DNA reads TGCAGTGCTAGTAGGGCAGGGTTGAACACTGAAGCTTTCTTT. Translating it yields CSASRAGLNTEAFF.

The chain uses TRBV20-1 and TRBJ1-6; tentative D call: TRBD1 (6 bases). Trimming took off 6 bases at V and 3 bases at J, with 18 bases between the two ends. From germline, CDR1 is DFQATT and CDR2 SNEGSKA (reference sequence). The CDR3 has 16 residues. The CDR3 reads CSATGTPGLYNSPLHF. CDR3 DNA sequence: TGCAGTGCAACCGGGACACCGGGCCTCTATAATTCACCCCTCCACTTT.

This clonotype was observed a few times. J is TRBJ2-2 and V is TRBV11-2, with a weak D call TRBD2 (5 bases). CDR3 length: 15 amino acids. The germline gives CDR1 SGHAT, CDR2 FQNNGV. V lost 5 bases and J 6 bases, leaving 16 bases between the germline ends. CDR3: CASSPRTIGAGELFF. The DNA of the CDR3 is TGTGCCAGCAGCCCCCGGACCATCGGGGCCGGGGAGCTGTTTTTT. Full variable domain (outside the CDR3, taken from reference TRBV11-2 and TRBJ2-2): EAGVAQSPRYKIIEKRQSVAFWCNPISGHATLYWYQQILGQGPKLLIQFQNNGVVDDSQLPKDRFSAERLKGVDSTLKIQPAKLEDSAVYLCASSPRTIGAGELFFGEGSRLTVL.

The genes are TRBV12-3 or TRBV12-4 and TRBJ1-5; D is perhaps TRBD1 (6 bases). The V end was cut by 3 bases, the J end by 1 base, with 13 bases between. The CDR3 sequence is 16 residues long. CDR3 region: CASSFSSQGSNQPQHF. CDR3 DNA: TGTGCCAGCAGTTTCAGCTCCCAGGGGAGCAATCAGCCCCAGCATTTT.

This sequence joins TRBV5-1 and TRBJ2-2; D is ambiguous. The CDR3 extends over 16 amino acids. V lost 0 bases to trimming and J lost 0 bases, with 9 bases between them. Looked up from germline, CDR1 is SGHRS and CDR2 is YFSETQ. The CDR3 reads CASSLAFSSNTGELFF. For the CDR3, the DNA is TGCGCCAGCAGCTTGGCTTTTAGCTCGAACACCGGGGAGCTGTTTTTT.

The rearrangement joins TRBV7-3 to TRBJ2-3; 13 bases fit TRBD2. This CDR3 contains 19 residues. CDR1 is SGHTA, CDR2 FQGTGA, per germline. With 2 bases clipped from V and 2 bases from J, the junction kept 10 bases outside the gene matches. Here the CDR3 DNA reads TGTGCCAGCAGCTTAGAGGAAGGGACTAGCGGGGACACCACAGATACGCAGTATTTT. Amino acids: CASSLEEGTSGDTTDTQYF.

This clonotype showed up just once. V gene TRBV3-1 combines with J gene TRBJ1-1; TRBD1 might be the D (6 bases). This CDR3 has 14 residues. V lost 8 bases and J lost 3, with 16 bases in between. Germline-derived CDR1 and CDR2 are LGHDT and YNNKEL (reference sequence). The CDR3 nucleotides read TGTGCCAGCCGCCCGGTCGGGGGGCACACTGAAGCTTTCTTT. Translated, it gives CASRPVGGHTEAFF.

The chain carries TRBV20-1 and TRBJ2-1; D is uncertain. The CDR3 is 16 residues long. CDR1 and CDR2 from the germline V gene are DFQATT and SNEGSKA (reference sequence). V gave up 4 bases and J gave up 0 bases, with 16 bases separating them. CDR3 protein: CSAKKPGLSSYNEQFF. The CDR3 DNA sequence: TGCAGTGCTAAGAAGCCGGGCCTAAGCTCCTACAATGAGCAGTTCTTC.

V usage is TRBV30 and J usage is TRBJ1-4; D is unclear. The CDR3 covers 14 residues. V was clipped by 1 base and J by 4 bases, with 10 bases between them. Germline V gives CDR1 GTSNPN, CDR2 SVGIG (reference sequence). The CDR3 DNA reads as TGTGCCTGGAGTGAAGGATTCGGTAATGAAAAACTGTTTTTT. It is translated as CAWSEGFGNEKLFF.